These 2 T cell receptor beta chains came from one sample sequenced in a study of blood T cells in healthy people across ages. A second 7 to 11 cycle PCR used barcoded and J-beta primers. Each CDR3 protein is one row after TCRdb ran MiXCR on the 5' RACE reads. In the table there are about 770,000 distinct CDR3 sequences, approximately 48% of which are singletons. Material for sequencing was blood. The receptors shown here come from a man in his 60s in good health.

This clonotype has more than one count but fewer than ten. This sequence joins TRBV29-1 and TRBJ1-2; the D is unclear. The CDR3 is made up of 15 amino acids. In germline, CDR1 is SQVTM, CDR2 ANQGSEA. Trimming removed 0 bases from V and 4 bases from J, with 15 bases in between. CDR3 bases: TGCAGCGTTGAAGATATCGGAGGACTGAGCTATGGCTACACCTTC. Its protein product is CSVEDIGGLSYGYTF.

This clonotype was found many times. The genes are TRBV29-1 and TRBJ2-4; D call uncertain. The DNA end favors TRBJ2-7, so the J call may be wrong. Germline loops: CDR1 SQVTM, CDR2 ANQGSEA. This CDR3 is 11 amino acids long. As DNA, the CDR3 is TGCAGCGTTGAAGATCTGACCGAGCAGTACTTC. It encodes CSVEDLTEQYF.